Listed below are T cell receptor beta chains from one sample, sequenced in a study of CD4 T cells in relation to SARS-CoV-2 and coronaviruses. Clones were read by immunoSEQ multiplex PCR, and TCRdb kept only the in-frame ones, dropping some. The sample carries about 21,000 clones, roughly 80% recorded once. No antigen is known for these receptors. The sequenced sample consisted of CD4+ T cells from PBMCs, cultured in vitro. These receptor sequences come from a human donor in good health. CDR3s include the opening cysteine and the closing phenylalanine or tryptophan. The order of the fields is clone size, D gene, V gene, J gene, CDR3 protein, CDR3 DNA. D genes are given only for firm matches. Some rows have no size entry. The others give once, few or many, or a class for an expanded clone.

size: once
D: .
V: TRBV7-3
J: TRBJ2-1
CDR3: CASSANRDNEQFF
DNA: TGTGCCAGCAGCGCCAACAGGGACAATGAGCAGTTCTTC

size: .
D: .
V: TRBV20-1
J: TRBJ1-1
CDR3: CSARQPTEAFF
DNA: TGCAGTGCTAGACAGCCAACTGAAGCTTTCTTT

size: .
D: .
V: TRBV6-5
J: TRBJ2-2
CDR3: CASRGGQMNTGELFF
DNA: TGTGCCAGCAGGGGGGGACAGATGAACACCGGGGAGCTGTTTTTT

size: .
D: .
V: TRBV13
J: TRBJ2-1
CDR3: CASSFGTYNEQFF
DNA: TGTGCCAGCAGCTTCGGGACCTACAATGAGCAGTTCTTC

size: .
D: .
V: TRBV7-8
J: TRBJ1-6
CDR3: CASSLAQGGFSKSPLHF
DNA: TGTGCCAGCAGCTTAGCCCAGGGCGGGTTTAGTAAGTCACCCCTCCACTTT

size: .
D: .
V: TRBV6-1
J: TRBJ1-5
CDR3: CASSEQAGNSNQPQHF
DNA: TGTGCCAGCAGTGAACAAGCGGGGAATAGCAATCAGCCCCAGCATTTT

size: medium-sized
D: .
V: TRBV11-2
J: TRBJ1-1
CDR3: CASSPRPGDTEAFF
DNA: TGTGCCAGCAGCCCCCGGCCGGGGGACACTGAAGCTTTCTTT

size: .
D: .
V: TRBV14
J: TRBJ2-3
CDR3: CASSPFTDTQYF
DNA: TGTGCCAGCAGCCCTTTCACAGATACGCAGTATTTT

size: .
D: TRBD2
V: TRBV11-2
J: TRBJ2-1
CDR3: CASSSFGTSNSDEQFF
DNA: TGTGCCAGCAGCTCGTTCGGGACTAGCAATAGTGATGAGCAGTTCTTC

size: .
D: TRBD1
V: TRBV6-5
J: TRBJ2-3
CDR3: CASAGTGGGADTQYF
DNA: TGTGCCAGTGCCGGGACAGGGGGGGGTGCAGATACGCAGTATTTT

size: .
D: .
V: TRBV2
J: TRBJ2-2
CDR3: CASSKKPNTGELFF
DNA: TGTGCCAGCAGTAAGAAGCCGAACACCGGGGAGCTGTTTTTT

size: .
D: .
V: TRBV11-3
J: TRBJ1-4
CDR3: CASSSGPNEKLFF
DNA: TGTGCCAGCAGCTCGGGACCTAATGAAAAACTGTTTTTT